One T cell receptor (beta chain) is described in this entry. These data come from a study of blood T cell repertoires in COVID-19. Study context: Sites across the United States, Italy and Spain contributed samples from acute and convalescent COVID-19. T cells, B-cell-depleted T cells, or PBMCs provided the cDNA or gDNA that served as material.

Germline loops: CDR1 MNHNY, CDR2 SVGAGI (reference sequence). The CDR3 sequence is 15 residues long. J gave up 4 bases and V 0 bases, and 5 bases lay outside the gene matches. In the source study's methods: Amplification of reference gene primers provided the estimated nucleated cell counts. Sequencing was performed with immunoSEQ multiplex PCR; in TCRdb, only in-frame clones are kept and a portion is missing. That table gives V, J and clone size, and the DNA gave D and trimming. The data contain fewer than 150,000 clones, roughly 86% of them seen just once; the ten biggest clones take up about 17%. The sample was peripheral blood. The rearrangement joins TRBV6-6 to TRBJ2-7, with 8 nucleotides matching TRBD2. The sequence was collected from a woman aged 45-65 years who had recovered from COVID-19. The CDR3 is CASSYSTGGPYEQYF. CDR3 coding DNA: TGTGCCAGCAGTTACTCGACGGGAGGGCCATACGAGCAGTACTTC.